Listed below are T cell receptor beta chains from one sample, sequenced in a study of blood T cell repertoires in COVID-19. Using immunoSEQ multiplex PCR, the repertoire was profiled, and TCRdb retains in-frame clones only, with some absent. The profile shows approximately 62,000 clones, approximately 73% of them singletons. Source material: peripheral blood. The source of these receptors is a woman aged 50 to 65 with active or convalescent COVID-19. Both conserved end residues are part of each CDR3. The D gene is left open where the match is weak. Clone size is stated in some rows and not others, as once, few, many or a class when expanded.

clone size: -
J gene: TRBJ2-6
V gene: TRBV15
D gene: -
CDR3 protein: CATSSRISGANVLTF
CDR3 DNA: TGTGCCACCAGCTCCAGGATCTCTGGGGCCAACGTCCTGACTTTC

clone size: -
J gene: TRBJ1-5
V gene: TRBV7-8
D gene: TRBD1
CDR3 protein: CASSLADRGNQPQHF
CDR3 DNA: TGTGCCAGCAGCTTAGCGGACAGGGGCAATCAGCCCCAGCATTTT

clone size: -
J gene: TRBJ2-7
V gene: TRBV30
D gene: -
CDR3 protein: CAWSPPWQTYEQYF
CDR3 DNA: TGTGCCTGGAGTCCCCCATGGCAGACCTACGAGCAGTACTTC

clone size: few
J gene: TRBJ2-7
V gene: TRBV30
D gene: TRBD1
CDR3 protein: CAWSWGQGKYEQYF
CDR3 DNA: TGTGCCTGGAGCTGGGGACAGGGAAAATACGAGCAGTACTTC

clone size: -
J gene: TRBJ2-1
V gene: TRBV7-3
D gene: TRBD2
CDR3 protein: CASSSTPTSGRGRDEQFF
CDR3 DNA: TGTGCCAGCAGCTCCACTCCCACTAGCGGGAGAGGAAGGGATGAGCAGTTCTTC

clone size: -
J gene: TRBJ1-2
V gene: TRBV6-5
D gene: -
CDR3 protein: CASTKTGPNYGYTF
CDR3 DNA: TGTGCCAGCACTAAGACAGGCCCCAACTATGGCTACACCTTC

clone size: -
J gene: TRBJ2-1
V gene: TRBV7-2
D gene: TRBD2
CDR3 protein: CASSTRLAGARFEQFF
CDR3 DNA: TGTGCCAGCAGCACCCGACTAGCGGGAGCCCGATTCGAGCAGTTCTTC

clone size: -
J gene: TRBJ2-5
V gene: TRBV20-1
D gene: TRBD1
CDR3 protein: CSASGDRGPETQYF
CDR3 DNA: TGCAGTGCTAGTGGGGACAGGGGGCCTGAGACCCAGTACTTC

clone size: -
J gene: TRBJ2-3
V gene: TRBV9
D gene: TRBD1
CDR3 protein: CASSTRQGGDTQYF
CDR3 DNA: TGTGCCAGCAGCACCCGACAGGGGGGAGATACGCAGTATTTT

clone size: -
J gene: TRBJ2-7
V gene: TRBV6-5
D gene: TRBD1
CDR3 protein: CASTVGDRVYF
CDR3 DNA: TGTGCCAGCACCGTCGGAGACAGGGTTTACTTC

clone size: -
J gene: TRBJ2-1
V gene: TRBV12-5
D gene: -
CDR3 protein: CASGLVRGGTSSYNEQFF
CDR3 DNA: TGTGCTAGTGGTTTGGTAAGGGGCGGGACGAGCTCCTACAATGAGCAGTTCTTC

clone size: -
J gene: TRBJ1-1
V gene: TRBV3-1/TRBV3-2
D gene: TRBD1
CDR3 protein: CASSQGQGANTEAFF
CDR3 DNA: TGTGCCAGCAGCCAAGGGCAGGGGGCGAACACTGAAGCTTTCTTT

clone size: -
J gene: TRBJ2-7
V gene: TRBV4-1
D gene: -
CDR3 protein: CASSQGPSGEQYF
CDR3 DNA: TGCGCCAGCAGCCAGGGTCCTTCAGGGGAGCAGTACTTC

clone size: -
J gene: TRBJ1-3
V gene: TRBV5-6
D gene: TRBD1
CDR3 protein: CASSPLGQRDTIYF
CDR3 DNA: TGTGCCAGCAGCCCACTGGGACAGAGGGACACCATATATTTT

clone size: -
J gene: TRBJ2-3
V gene: TRBV7-2
D gene: TRBD1
CDR3 protein: CASSYRGQSTDTQYF
CDR3 DNA: TGTGCCAGCAGCTACAGGGGTCAAAGCACAGATACGCAGTATTTT

clone size: -
J gene: TRBJ1-2
V gene: TRBV14
D gene: TRBD1
CDR3 protein: CASSQDYRGFYGYTF
CDR3 DNA: TGTGCCAGCAGCCAAGACTACAGGGGATTCTATGGCTACACCTTC

clone size: few
J gene: TRBJ1-2
V gene: TRBV28
D gene: TRBD1
CDR3 protein: CASSPPRQGAYGYTF
CDR3 DNA: TGTGCCAGCAGTCCCCCCCGGCAGGGGGCGTATGGCTACACCTTC

clone size: -
J gene: TRBJ2-7
V gene: TRBV5-1
D gene: TRBD2
CDR3 protein: CASSLGASGSPTYEQYF
CDR3 DNA: TGCGCCAGCAGCTTGGGGGCTAGCGGGAGTCCAACCTACGAGCAGTACTTC

clone size: -
J gene: TRBJ1-5
V gene: TRBV5-8
D gene: -
CDR3 protein: CASSLNGGYQPQHF
CDR3 DNA: TGTGCCAGCAGCTTGAACGGGGGTTACCAGCCCCAGCATTTT

clone size: -
J gene: TRBJ2-7
V gene: TRBV5-1
D gene: TRBD1
CDR3 protein: CASSLVGTGSYEQYF
CDR3 DNA: TGCGCCAGCAGCTTGGTAGGGACAGGGTCCTACGAGCAGTACTTC

clone size: -
J gene: TRBJ2-3
V gene: TRBV27
D gene: TRBD1
CDR3 protein: CASSLSKQGTDTQYF
CDR3 DNA: TGTGCCAGCAGTTTATCGAAACAGGGGACAGATACGCAGTATTTT

clone size: -
J gene: TRBJ2-2
V gene: TRBV7-9
D gene: -
CDR3 protein: CASSLVAWRDLNTGELFF
CDR3 DNA: TGTGCCAGCAGCTTAGTAGCCTGGCGGGACTTGAACACCGGGGAGCTGTTTTTT

clone size: -
J gene: TRBJ1-2
V gene: TRBV11-2
D gene: TRBD1
CDR3 protein: CASSFTRDRAPGYTF
CDR3 DNA: TGTGCCAGCAGTTTTACCCGGGACAGGGCCCCTGGCTACACCTTC

clone size: -
J gene: TRBJ1-2
V gene: TRBV21-1
D gene: -
CDR3 protein: CASSKVRVGWTF
CDR3 DNA: TGTGCCAGCAGCAAAGTACGGGTGGGTTGGACCTTC

clone size: -
J gene: TRBJ1-1
V gene: TRBV2
D gene: -
CDR3 protein: CASSVWAGVNTEAFF
CDR3 DNA: TGTGCCAGCAGTGTGTGGGCAGGGGTGAACACTGAAGCTTTCTTT

clone size: few
J gene: TRBJ1-2
V gene: TRBV4-3
D gene: -
CDR3 protein: CASSQDLEVRGYYGYTF
CDR3 DNA: TGCGCCAGCAGCCAAGATTTAGAGGTGCGGGGGTACTATGGCTACACCTTC

clone size: few
J gene: TRBJ2-2
V gene: TRBV5-1
D gene: -
CDR3 protein: CASSFKGVNTGELFF
CDR3 DNA: TGCGCCAGCAGCTTCAAGGGAGTGAACACCGGGGAGCTGTTTTTT

clone size: once
J gene: TRBJ2-3
V gene: TRBV2
D gene: TRBD2
CDR3 protein: CASSEDLGGADTQYF
CDR3 DNA: TGTGCCAGCAGTGAAGATCTCGGGGGGGCAGATACGCAGTATTTT

clone size: once
J gene: TRBJ2-1
V gene: TRBV4-1
D gene: -
CDR3 protein: CASSQDGPLLLRGSYNEQFF
CDR3 DNA: TGCGCCAGCAGCCAAGATGGTCCCCTACTGCTAAGGGGGTCCTACAATGAGCAGTTCTTC

clone size: -
J gene: TRBJ1-2
V gene: TRBV4-1
D gene: TRBD1
CDR3 protein: CASSQGARTGLKQGYTF
CDR3 DNA: TGCGCCAGCAGCCAAGGAGCGCGGACAGGCTTAAAGCAAGGCTACACCTTC

clone size: -
J gene: TRBJ2-7
V gene: TRBV10-1
D gene: -
CDR3 protein: CASSVDTHSSYEQYF
CDR3 DNA: TGCGCCAGCAGTGTCGACACTCACTCGTCCTACGAGCAGTACTTC